Presented here are 20 T cell receptor beta chains from one specimen sequenced in a study of blood T cell repertoires in COVID-19. Here immunoSEQ multiplex PCR was the method, and the copy in TCRdb shows in-frame clones only, minus some. The repertoire consists of around 470,000 clones, with roughly 87% occurring once and the leading ten covering less than 0.75%. The material sequenced was PBMCs or T cells enriched from blood (not recorded which). The receptors originated from a young man who had recovered from COVID-19.

The CDR3 nucleotides read TGTGCCAGCAGCCCCAGGGGGTCGAACTATGGCTACACCTTC. Encoded protein: CASSPRGSNYGYTF. The chain is built from TRBV3-1 (or the pseudogene TRBV3-2) and TRBJ1-2, with 7 bases identical to TRBD1. The V gene end was trimmed by 4 bases and the J gene end by 2 bases; junction bases not matched to a gene: 4. The CDR3 contains 14 residues. CDR1 is LGHDT and CDR2 is YNNKEL in the germline V gene (reference sequence).

The rearrangement links TRBV19 to TRBJ1-2, with TRBD1 as a possible D gene (5 bases). The CDR3 length is 15 residues. CDR1 and CDR2 from the germline V gene are LNHDA and SQIVND (reference sequence). V gave up 6 bases and J gave up 3 bases, with 17 bases separating them. The CDR3, as DNA: TGTGCCAGTAGCTTACCTACGGGGGTGCACTATGGCTACACCTTC. Translation gives CASSLPTGVHYGYTF. The full variable domain, in which reference TRBV19 and TRBJ1-2 provide the parts outside the CDR3, is DGGITQSPKYLFRKEGQNVTLSCEQNLNHDAMYWYRQDPGQGLRLIYYSQIVNDFQKGDIAEGYSVSREKKESFPLTVTSAQKNPTAFYLCASSLPTGVHYGYTFGSGTRLTVV.

The chain uses TRBV29-1 and TRBJ2-3; 9 bases line up with TRBD1. The germline V gene has CDR1 SQVTM and CDR2 ANQGSEA. The V gene end was trimmed by 3 bases and the J gene end by 7 bases; junction bases not matched to a gene: 8. The length of the CDR3 is 14 residues. CDR3 sequence: CSVDPGQGLNTQYF. The CDR3 region has the DNA TGCAGCGTTGATCCGGGACAGGGACTAAATACGCAGTATTTT.

V and J are TRBV2 and TRBJ1-5; perhaps TRBD1 as D (6 bases). Germline V lookup: CDR1 SNHLY, CDR2 FYNNEI. The ends were cut back, 5 bases at V and 4 bases at J, with 12 bases in the middle. The CDR3 runs 14 residues. Here the CDR3 DNA reads TGTGCCAGCAGTACTACAGGGTCGAATCAGCCCCAGCATTTT. Translation gives CASSTTGSNQPQHF.

The chain recombines TRBV7-3 with TRBJ2-1, with TRBD1 matching over 7 bases. Germline CDR1 is SGHTA and CDR2 is FQGTGA. The J segment lost 9 bases and the V segment lost 4 bases, leaving 6 bases of the junction unmatched. The CDR3 has 13 residues. The DNA of the CDR3 is TGTGCCAGCAGCTCACAGGGGCAGGGTGAGCAGTTCTTC. This translates into CASSSQGQGEQFF.

This rearrangement joins TRBV6-5 to TRBJ1-3; D is undetermined. The CDR3 sequence is 15 residues long. Germline V gives CDR1 MNHEY, CDR2 SVGAGI. V gave up 6 bases and J gave up 2 bases, with 14 bases separating them. DNA for the CDR3: TGTGCCAGCAGCGGGAGTGAGGTGGCTGGAAACACCATATATTTT. This encodes CASSGSEVAGNTIYF.

Many counts were recorded for this clone. This chain connects TRBV6-6 to TRBJ1-6, with TRBD1 identical over 9 bases. Germline CDR1 and CDR2: MNHNY and SVGAGI (reference sequence). This CDR3 is 17 amino acids long. The V gene end was trimmed by 5 bases and the J gene end by 5 bases; junction bases not matched to a gene: 10. CDR3 in DNA: TGTGCCAGCAGTCCCCGAGGGACAGGGAGGAATAATTCACCCCTCCACTTT. This codes for CASSPRGTGRNNSPLHF.

V usage is TRBV9 and J usage is TRBJ1-2; 7 bases map to TRBD1. After removal of 2 bases from V and 4 bases from J, the junction contained 8 bases not matched to a gene. The CDR3 spans 15 residues. CDR1 and CDR2 (germline): SGDLS, YYNGEE. Here the CDR3 DNA reads TGTGCCAGCAGCGTCGGGACAGATTTTTCCTATGGCTACACCTTC. Its protein product is CASSVGTDFSYGYTF.

This clone has just one count. The chain's CDR3 is CSAQLETQYF. The DNA of the CDR3 is TGCAGTGCTCAACTAGAGACCCAGTACTTC. The chain couples TRBV20-1 to TRBJ2-5; D remains unclear. CDR3 length: 10 amino acids. Germline V gene data show CDR1 as DFQATT and CDR2 as SNEGSKA (reference sequence). Trimming stripped 5 bases from V and 4 bases from J, with 5 bases between.

This clone was counted between two and nine times. The chain couples TRBV24-1 to TRBJ1-1; 7 bases are shared with TRBD1. V dropped 9 bases and J dropped 8; count of bases not matched to a gene: 11. CDR1 is KGHDR, CDR2 SFDVKD, per germline. The CDR3 consists of 13 residues. The CDR3 region is CATAQGGHAEAFF. The CDR3 coding sequence is TGTGCCACCGCTCAGGGGGGACATGCGGAAGCTTTCTTT.

The J gene is TRBJ2-7, the V gene TRBV2, with TRBD2 matching over 8 bases. The CDR3 sequence is 15 residues long. In germline, CDR1 is SNHLY, CDR2 FYNNEI. Unmatched junction bases numbered 12, after V lost 6 bases and J lost 5 bases. The CDR3 region is CASRDPGGGDHEQYF. DNA of the CDR3: TGTGCCAGCAGGGACCCGGGGGGGGGTGATCACGAGCAGTACTTC. The full variable domain, in which reference TRBV2 and TRBJ2-7 provide the parts outside the CDR3, is EPEVTQTPSHQVTQMGQEVILRCVPISNHLYFYWYRQILGQKVEFLVSFYNNEISEKSEIFDDQFSVERPDGSNFTLKIRSTKLEDSAMYFCASRDPGGGDHEQYFGPGTRLTVT.

The rearrangement uses TRBV6-5 and TRBJ1-1; D is possibly TRBD1 (6 bases). Trimming cost V 8 bases and J 5 bases, with 12 bases left between them. Germline V gives CDR1 MNHEY, CDR2 SVGAGI. This CDR3 contains 12 residues. The CDR3 loop reads CASGGLVTEAFF. The CDR3 DNA reads as TGTGCCAGCGGGGGCCTGGTGACTGAAGCTTTCTTT.

The V and J genes are TRBV19 and TRBJ1-1, with unresolved D. The ends were cut back, 8 bases at V and 1 base at J, with 14 bases in the middle. CDR1 and CDR2 from the germline V gene are LNHDA and SQIVND (reference sequence). CDR3 length: 14 amino acids. The CDR3 loop is CASGPYGTNTEAFF. CDR3 nucleotide sequence: TGTGCCAGTGGGCCTTACGGCACGAACACTGAAGCTTTCTTT.

This chain links TRBV5-4 with TRBJ1-2, with TRBD1 as a possible D gene (5 bases). The V end lost 0 bases, the J end lost 6 bases, and 9 bases lay between the germline ends. Germline V gene sequence: CDR1 SGHNT, CDR2 YYREEE (reference sequence). This CDR3 has 13 amino acids. The CDR3 nucleotides are TGTGCCAGCAGCTTGGGACGACAGAATGGCTACACCTTC. Translation: CASSLGRQNGYTF.

V gene TRBV27 combines with J gene TRBJ1-6, with D unresolved. The CDR3 is 12 amino acids. The germline V gene has CDR1 MNHEY and CDR2 SMNVEV (reference sequence). The V and J ends lost 4 bases and 10 bases respectively, with 8 bases between them. The CDR3 reads CASSSQKSPLHF. The DNA for the CDR3 is TGTGCCAGCAGTTCTCAGAAGTCACCCCTCCACTTT.

The CDR3 protein is CASSLAGREVQETQYF. The CDR3 nucleotides read TGCGCCAGCAGCTTGGCCGGGCGGGAAGTCCAAGAGACCCAGTACTTC. This chain links TRBV5-1 with TRBJ2-5; D is possibly TRBD2 (6 bases). The germline CDR1 and CDR2 sequences are SGHRS and YFSETQ. Deletions cut 0 bases from V and 1 base from J, with 13 bases between. The CDR3 is 16 residues long.

This clone was seen a few times. This rearrangement joins TRBV19 to TRBJ1-1; no clear D gene. This CDR3 spans 13 amino acids. Trimming cost V 5 bases and J 8 bases, with 15 bases left between them. CDR1 LNHDA and CDR2 SQIVND come from the germline V gene (reference sequence). Here the CDR3 reads CASSGRSRGEAFF. The CDR3 nucleotides read TGTGCCAGTAGTGGGCGGAGCAGAGGGGAAGCTTTCTTT.

V is TRBV9 and J is TRBJ1-2; a weak D match, TRBD1 (6 bases). V lost 0 bases to trimming and J lost 8 bases, with 11 bases between them. Germline CDR1 is SGDLS and CDR2 is YYNGEE. The CDR3 covers 13 residues. The CDR3 sequence is CASSVEDRGGYTF. The CDR3 coding sequence is TGTGCCAGCAGCGTAGAGGATAGGGGGGGCTACACCTTC.

The J gene is TRBJ1-5, the V gene TRBV28; a weak D match, TRBD1 (5 bases). CDR3 length equals 17 residues. The germline CDR1 and CDR2 sequences are MDHEN and SYDVKM. Trimming took off 3 bases at V and 2 bases at J, with 17 bases between the two ends. CDR3 sequence (DNA): TGTGCCAGCAGTTTGTTGGAGGGGACCTCGCGCAATCAGCCCCAGCATTTT. Protein product: CASSLLEGTSRNQPQHF.

V usage is TRBV27 and J usage is TRBJ2-1, with 10 bases aligning to TRBD2. V shed 4 bases and J 7 bases; nucleotides not matched to a gene: 16. CDR1 is MNHEY and CDR2 is SMNVEV in the germline V gene (reference sequence). CDR3 size: 18 residues. The CDR3 loop reads CASSSERSGRPFYNEQFF. The CDR3 coding sequence is TGTGCCAGCAGTTCCGAGCGTAGCGGGAGGCCGTTTTATAATGAGCAGTTCTTC.